Sequencing of this T cell receptor (beta chain) was carried out in a study of T-cell reconstitution after alpha-beta-depleted transplantation in children. This clonotype has more than one count but fewer than ten. The CDR3 contains 15 residues. V shed 5 bases, J shed 6 bases, and the junction held 8 bases outside the gene matches. Unique molecular identifiers were incorporated during preparation of the TCRbeta library. Each CDR3 protein is one row after TCRdb ran MiXCR on the PCR reads. The sample has around 400,000 distinct CDR3 sequences, around 20% seen once. The input for sequencing was PBMCs from the stem cell graft donor, taken from the stem cell graft. The chain couples TRBV12-3 or TRBV12-4 to TRBJ2-7; 12 nucleotides align to TRBD2. This TCR was sampled from a human donor who donated a stem cell graft to a child with acute myeloid leukemia. As DNA, the CDR3 is TGTGCCAGCAGTGCCCCGACTAGCGGGAGTGGCGAGCAGTACTTC. This encodes CASSAPTSGSGEQYF.